The clone carrying this T cell receptor beta chain has at least ten counts. The target antigen is unknown. This sample was included in a study of T cell repertoires in cytomegalovirus infection. In the study overall: Researchers turned to recently identified HLA-C-restricted CMV epitopes as well as well-studied HLA-B-restricted ones. Shared public TCR beta signatures pointed to both CMV infection and a matching HLA type.

J gave up 4 bases and V 4 bases, and 9 bases lay outside the gene matches. This CDR3 has 15 amino acids. CDR1 SGHVS and CDR2 FQNEAQ come from the germline V gene. MiXCR, run by TCRdb on the reads, gives a single entry per CDR3 protein. The sample lists 650,000 to 850,000 distinct CDR3 sequences; 25% to 35% were seen once. This TCR derives from a human donor in good health (CMV status not recorded). Some clones in this sample may be carry-over from other donors' samples. Sequencing used cultured CD8+ T cells from PBMCs, obtained from culture after CMV antigen stimulation. J is TRBJ1-2 and V is TRBV7-8; 7 nucleotides agree with TRBD1. CDR3 nucleotides: TGTGCCAGCAGCTCGGGACAGACGAGGATCTATGGCTACACCTTC. Translating gives CASSSGQTRIYGYTF.